This TCR beta chain was retrieved from a study of HIV-infected patients and healthy controls. The repertoire came from unfractionated whole blood and reflected all unsorted peripheral T cells. An approximately 2.5 ml peripheral blood sample was taken for RNA. Study-level results: Healthy controls carried many MAIT alpha-chain CDR3s, while HIV+ repertoires had few.

Alpha and beta constant-region primers primed reverse transcription of about 470 ng RNA. Separate chain-specific third strand synthesis with multiplexing indices produced the alpha and beta libraries. Ligation attached cDNA to a 5' RACE adapter that carried a random hexamer and SP2 site. TCRdb re-called the 5' RACE reads through MiXCR, storing one row per CDR3 protein. The table has approximately 22,000 distinct CDR3 sequences, 8.5% to 9% seen once. This clonotype has a count of ten or more. No antigen is known for it. After removal of 1 base from V and 0 bases from J, the junction contained 12 bases not matched to a gene. The CDR3 loop spans 20 amino acids. Germline CDR1 reads SGHTA; CDR2 reads FQGNSA.

The sample taken for sequencing was blood. This sequence originates from an adult in good health. The rearrangement joins TRBV7-2 to TRBJ2-1, with 10 bases fitting TRBD1. The CDR3, as DNA: TGTGCCAGCAGCTTAGGTCCGGACAGGGGGGGACCTAGCTCCTACAATGAGCAGTTCTTC. Amino acid sequence: CASSLGPDRGGPSSYNEQFF.